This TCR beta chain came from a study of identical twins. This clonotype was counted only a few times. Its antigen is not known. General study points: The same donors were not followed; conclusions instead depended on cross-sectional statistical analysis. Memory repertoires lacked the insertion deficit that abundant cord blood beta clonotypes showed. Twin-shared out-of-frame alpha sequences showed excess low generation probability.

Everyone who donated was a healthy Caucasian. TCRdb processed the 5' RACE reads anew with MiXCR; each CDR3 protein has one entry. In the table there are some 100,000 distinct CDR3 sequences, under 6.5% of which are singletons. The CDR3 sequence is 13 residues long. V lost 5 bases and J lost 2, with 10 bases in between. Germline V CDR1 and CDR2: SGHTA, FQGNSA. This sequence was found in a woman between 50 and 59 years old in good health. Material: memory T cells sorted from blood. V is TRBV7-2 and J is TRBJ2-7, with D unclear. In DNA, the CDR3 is TGTGCCAGCAGCAGGACCGGGCCCTACGAGCAGTACGTC. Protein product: CASSRTGPYEQYV.